What follows are 30 T cell receptor beta chains derived from one specimen sequenced in a study of blood T cell repertoires in COVID-19. TCRdb keeps only in-frame clones here, not all; method: immunoSEQ multiplex PCR. The repertoire holds approximately 270,000 clones, with about 91% as singletons. The sample was peripheral blood. The receptors stem from a woman in her thirties with COVID-19, enrolled during active disease.

The rearrangement joins TRBV21-1 to TRBJ1-4. TRBV21-1 is classified as a pseudogene. The CDR3 covers 11 residues. CDR3 bases: TGTGCCAGCAGCCCCCGGAGCAAACTGTTTTTT. Residues: CASSPRSKLFF.

The chain combines TRBV6-2 or TRBV6-3 with TRBJ2-1, with 9 bases aligning to TRBD2. The trim removed 4 bases at V and 15 bases at J, leaving 7 bases unmatched. The CDR3 is 12 residues long. Germline assignment: CDR1 MNHEY and CDR2 SVGEGT. The CDR3 DNA reads as TGTGCCAGCAGTTCCCCTGGACTAGCGTCGTTCTTC. Translating gives CASSSPGLASFF.

V gene TRBV6-2 or TRBV6-3 combines with J gene TRBJ2-1; 13 bases are a match to TRBD2. Unmatched junction bases numbered 21, after V lost 2 bases and J lost 8 bases. The CDR3 is 21 amino acids. Germline V gene lookup returns CDR1 MNHEY and CDR2 SVGEGT. Here the CDR3 DNA reads TGTGCCAGCAGTTACCGGGGACTGGATTCGACTAGCGGGGGGCCGTTGGATGAGCAGTTCTTC. Translated, it gives CASSYRGLDSTSGGPLDEQFF.

V is TRBV11-2 and J is TRBJ2-1; 8 bases are a match to TRBD2. This CDR3 region has 18 residues. V lost 5 bases to trimming and J lost 0 bases; unmatched junction nucleotides: 12. From germline, CDR1 is SGHAT and CDR2 FQNNGV. The CDR3 here is CASSPLAGGPSSYNEQFF. The CDR3 nucleotides are TGTGCCAGCAGCCCCCTGGCGGGGGGACCGAGCTCCTACAATGAGCAGTTCTTC.

This rearrangement joins TRBV7-9 to TRBJ2-1; 7 bases agree with TRBD2. There are 15 residues in the CDR3. The V gene end was trimmed by 1 base and the J gene end by 7 bases; junction bases not matched to a gene: 7. Germline loops: CDR1 SEHNR, CDR2 FQNEAQ (reference sequence). This chain's CDR3 is CASSLGSHSGNEQFF. The CDR3, as DNA: TGTGCCAGCAGCTTAGGGTCCCATAGCGGGAATGAGCAGTTCTTC.

This clone has only one observation. The chain has TRBV28 and TRBJ1-1, with no clear D. The V end lost 11 bases, the J end lost 2 bases, and 6 bases lay between the germline ends. Germline V CDR1 and CDR2: MDHEN, SYDVKM. This CDR3 has 10 residues. CDR3 DNA: TGTGCCGTCCATAACACTGAAGCTTTCTTT. The encoded protein is CAVHNTEAFF.

The rearrangement uses TRBV7-2 and TRBJ1-5; D might be TRBD1 (6 bases). Trimming took 4 bases from V and 4 from J, leaving 14 bases between them. Germline-derived CDR1 and CDR2 are SGHTA and FQGNSA. There are 15 residues in the CDR3. The CDR3 protein is CASSSPSGVNQPQHF. The CDR3 DNA sequence: TGTGCCAGCAGCTCACCTTCAGGGGTGAATCAGCCCCAGCATTTT.

The gene calls are TRBV15 and TRBJ1-3, with D unclear. V was pared by 8 bases and J by 0 bases, with 11 bases between. Germline V lookup: CDR1 LNHNV, CDR2 YYDKDF (reference sequence). The CDR3 is 14 residues long. The CDR3 DNA follows: TGTGCCACCCCTAGGTTCTTCTCTGGAAACACCATATATTTT. Its protein is CATPRFFSGNTIYF.

The table lists this clone with a count of one. The rearrangement joins TRBV12-5 to TRBJ1-1, with D uncertain. The CDR3 is 14 residues long. CDR1 is LGHNT and CDR2 is FRNRAP in the germline V gene. The V and J ends lost 5 bases and 5 bases respectively, with 15 bases between them. CDR3 sequence (DNA): TGTGCTAGTGGTCCGAGGGCCGGTCCGACTGAAGCTTTCTTT. This gives the protein CASGPRAGPTEAFF. Full variable domain (rest looked up from reference TRBV12-5 and TRBJ1-1): DARVTQTPRHKVTEMGQEVTMRCQPILGHNTVFWYRQTMMQGLELLAYFRNRAPLDDSGMPKDRFSAEMPDATLATLKIQPSEPRDSAVYFCASGPRAGPTEAFFGQGTRLTVV.

J is TRBJ2-7 and V is TRBV7-2; D uncertain. CDR3 length: 13 amino acids. Deletions cut 1 base from V and 4 bases from J, with 8 bases between. Germline values: CDR1 SGHTA, CDR2 FQGNSA. CDR3 in DNA: TGTGCCAGCAGCTTAGAGTGGCAATACGAGCAGTACTTC. This codes for CASSLEWQYEQYF.

The J gene is TRBJ1-5, the V gene TRBV2, with 8 bases aligning to TRBD1. This CDR3 contains 15 residues. J lost 7 bases, V lost 8 bases, and 13 bases had no gene match. Germline V gene sequence: CDR1 SNHLY, CDR2 FYNNEI. CDR3 loop: CASSRGPTLGQPQHF. The CDR3, as DNA: TGTGCCAGCTCCAGGGGGCCCACATTAGGGCAGCCCCAGCATTTT.

The chain carries TRBV11-3 and TRBJ1-1; D remains unclear. Germline CDR1 and CDR2: SGHNT and YENEEA. The CDR3 has 14 amino acids. Trimming took 0 bases from V and 3 from J, leaving 8 bases between them. CDR3 sequence (DNA): TGTGCCAGCAGCTTAGATTTCACGGACACTGAAGCTTTCTTT. This codes for CASSLDFTDTEAFF.

This clone came up a few times. The rearrangement uses TRBV7-2 and TRBJ2-7, with D unresolved. Trimming removed 3 bases at V and 2 bases at J, with 11 bases between. Germline V gene data show CDR1 as SGHTA and CDR2 as FQGNSA. The CDR3 runs 14 residues. In DNA, the CDR3 is TGTGCCAGCAGCTTTCGACACCTAACCTACGAGCAGTACTTC. Its translation: CASSFRHLTYEQYF.

V is TRBV18 and J is TRBJ2-3, with 7 bases that match TRBD2. CDR1 is KGHSH, CDR2 LQKENI, per germline. This CDR3 is 15 amino acids long. The junction had 7 bases not matched to a gene; V was cut back by 3 bases and J by 4 bases. The CDR3 reads CASSPRSGGSDTQYF. Written as DNA, the CDR3 is TGTGCCAGCTCACCGAGGTCGGGAGGCTCAGATACGCAGTATTTT.

This chain connects TRBV2 to TRBJ1-5; TRBD1 matches at 9 bases. The CDR3 has 17 residues. CDR1 and CDR2 (germline): SNHLY, FYNNEI. V dropped 4 bases and J dropped 1; count of bases not matched to a gene: 8. The CDR3 DNA is TGTGCCAGCAGTGGGGACAGGGTCGGACGGAGCAATCAGCCCCAGCATTTT. The encoded protein is CASSGDRVGRSNQPQHF.

The gene calls are TRBV7-9 and TRBJ1-2; the D is unclear. Germline lookup yields CDR1 SEHNR and CDR2 FQNEAQ (reference sequence). This CDR3 comprises 12 residues. Trimming left V 2 bases short and J 8 bases short, with 9 bases between. The CDR3 DNA reads as TGTGCCAGCAGCTTACGGGATGGGGGCTACACCTTC. This encodes CASSLRDGGYTF.

This sequence joins TRBV24-1 and TRBJ2-5; 14 positions agree with TRBD2. This CDR3 is built from 17 residues. Germline V lookup: CDR1 KGHDR, CDR2 SFDVKD. J was trimmed by 2 bases and V by 4 bases; bases with no gene match: 5. This CDR3 reads CATSDPGLAGGQETQYF. DNA for the CDR3: TGTGCCACCAGTGACCCCGGACTAGCGGGGGGACAAGAGACCCAGTACTTC.

This chain uses TRBV7-2 with TRBJ2-3; TRBD2 agrees at 9 bases. Trimming cost V 1 base and J 2 bases; bases outside gene matches: 7. The CDR3 loop spans 17 amino acids. The germline V gene has CDR1 SGHTA and CDR2 FQGNSA. In nucleotides, the CDR3 is TGTGCCAGCAGCTTAGGGCTAGCGGGGAAACTCACAGATACGCAGTATTTT. Its translation: CASSLGLAGKLTDTQYF. Using reference TRBV7-2 and TRBJ2-3 for the parts outside the CDR3, the full variable domain is GAGVSQSPSNKVTEKGKDVELRCDPISGHTALYWYRQSLGQGLEFLIYFQGNSAPDKSGLPSDRFSAERTGGSVSTLTIQRTQQEDSAVYLCASSLGLAGKLTDTQYFGPGTRLTVL.

The J gene is TRBJ2-4, the V gene TRBV30; perhaps TRBD1 as D (6 bases). Germline assignment: CDR1 GTSNPN and CDR2 SVGIG (reference sequence). The germline V and J ends were trimmed by 5 bases and 7 bases, with 15 bases remaining between them. This CDR3 has 13 residues. The CDR3 DNA reads as TGTGCCTGGGCCGTGGGGGCAAGGAACATTCAGTACTTC. It is translated as CAWAVGARNIQYF. Full variable domain (missing parts from reference TRBV30 and TRBJ2-4): SQTIHQWPATLVQPVGSPLSLECTVEGTSNPNLYWYRQAAGRGLQLLFYSVGIGQISSEVPQNLSASRPQDRQFILSSKKLLLSDSGFYLCAWAVGARNIQYFGAGTRLSVL.

This clone was detected only a few times. The CDR3 is CSAREQAEAFF. The CDR3 DNA reads as TGCAGTGCTAGAGAGCAGGCGGAAGCTTTCTTT. The chain couples TRBV20-1 to TRBJ1-1; no clear D gene. The CDR3 covers 11 residues. V was trimmed by 0 bases and J by 8 bases, leaving 7 bases between them. Germline V gene data show CDR1 as DFQATT and CDR2 as SNEGSKA (reference sequence).

This rearrangement joins TRBV24-1 to TRBJ1-2; the D is unclear. The V and J ends lost 4 bases and 4 bases respectively, with 6 bases between them. This CDR3 spans 12 amino acids. From germline, CDR1 is KGHDR and CDR2 SFDVKD. The CDR3 region has the DNA TGTGCCACCAGTGAGGGCAGCTATGGCTACACCTTC. Its protein product is CATSEGSYGYTF.

CDR3 coding DNA: TGTGCCAGCAGTTACTCGGGGACAGGGAATGAAGCTTTCTTT. Its translation: CASSYSGTGNEAFF. V and J are TRBV6-5 and TRBJ1-1; 9 bases are a match to TRBD1. The CDR3 covers 14 residues. Germline values: CDR1 MNHEY, CDR2 SVGAGI. The V gene end was trimmed by 0 bases and the J gene end by 7 bases; junction bases not matched to a gene: 3.

V is TRBV6-2 or TRBV6-3 and J is TRBJ2-3; D perhaps matches TRBD2 (5 bases). Germline V lookup: CDR1 MNHEY, CDR2 SVGEGT. V shed 4 bases and J shed 4 bases, with 12 bases lying between them. The CDR3 is 14 amino acids. CDR3 protein: CASSFVGSADTQYF. The CDR3 region has the DNA TGTGCCAGCAGTTTCGTAGGTAGCGCAGATACGCAGTATTTT.

The chain couples TRBV7-2 to TRBJ2-7; possibly TRBD1 for D (5 bases). Between the trimmed V and J ends, which lost 5 bases and 2 bases, there was a span of 13 bases. There are 14 residues in the CDR3. CDR1 is SGHTA, CDR2 FQGNSA, per germline. The CDR3 nucleotides read TGTGCCAGCAGCCGGACACTTACTCCCTACGAGCAGTACTTC. It yields the protein CASSRTLTPYEQYF.

The gene calls are TRBV7-9 and TRBJ2-2; 8 bases fit TRBD2. CDR3 length: 18 amino acids. V dropped 7 bases and J dropped 5; count of bases not matched to a gene: 18. CDR1 and CDR2 from the germline V gene are SEHNR and FQNEAQ (reference sequence). CDR3 sequence (DNA): TGTGCCAGCACCTTCGGTTACGAGCGGGAGTACGGGACCGGGGAGCTGTTTTTT. It translates to CASTFGYEREYGTGELFF.

This clone has only one observation. The rearrangement joins TRBV27 to TRBJ1-2; tentatively, D is TRBD1 (5 bases). The CDR3 sequence is 14 residues long. Germline CDR1 reads MNHEY; CDR2 reads SMNVEV (reference sequence). V shed 6 bases and J shed 4 bases, with 15 bases lying between them. The CDR3 sequence is CASRPPAGPYGYTF. CDR3 DNA: TGTGCCAGCAGACCCCCGGCAGGGCCCTATGGCTACACCTTC.

The V and J genes are TRBV6-5 and TRBJ2-7; 10 positions match TRBD1. The length of the CDR3 is 14 residues. The junction had 10 bases not matched to a gene; V was cut back by 7 bases and J by 7 bases. Germline CDR1 is MNHEY and CDR2 is SVGAGI. CDR3 DNA: TGTGCCAGCAACATACCGGGACAGGGGCAAGAGCAGTACTTC. This encodes CASNIPGQGQEQYF.

The chain couples TRBV7-2 to TRBJ1-4, with TRBD1 matching 7 bases. J gave up 0 bases and V 0 bases, and 1 base lay outside the gene matches. Germline assignment: CDR1 SGHTA and CDR2 FQGNSA. The CDR3 has 16 amino acids. The CDR3 loop is CASSLAGGATNEKLFF. The DNA for the CDR3 is TGTGCCAGCAGCTTAGCAGGGGGCGCAACTAATGAAAAACTGTTTTTT.

The rearrangement links TRBV7-9 to TRBJ2-3, with 9 bases fitting TRBD2. V shed 8 bases, J shed 2 bases, and the junction held 8 bases outside the gene matches. Germline CDR1 reads SEHNR; CDR2 reads FQNEAQ (reference sequence). CDR3 length: 15 residues. The CDR3 region has the DNA TGTGCCAGCGCCGAGCGGGGGGCTAACACAGATACGCAGTATTTT. Protein: CASAERGANTDTQYF.

The table lists this clone with a few counts. V and J are TRBV4-2 and TRBJ1-1; the D gene is possibly TRBD1 (5 bases). The CDR3 totals 16 residues. The V end was cut by 3 bases, the J end by 1 base, with 15 bases between. Germline V gene data show CDR1 as LGHNA and CDR2 as YNFKEQ. This CDR3 reads CASSHLIRTQNTEAFF. The CDR3 DNA reads TGTGCCAGCAGCCACCTAATTCGGACACAGAACACTGAAGCTTTCTTT.